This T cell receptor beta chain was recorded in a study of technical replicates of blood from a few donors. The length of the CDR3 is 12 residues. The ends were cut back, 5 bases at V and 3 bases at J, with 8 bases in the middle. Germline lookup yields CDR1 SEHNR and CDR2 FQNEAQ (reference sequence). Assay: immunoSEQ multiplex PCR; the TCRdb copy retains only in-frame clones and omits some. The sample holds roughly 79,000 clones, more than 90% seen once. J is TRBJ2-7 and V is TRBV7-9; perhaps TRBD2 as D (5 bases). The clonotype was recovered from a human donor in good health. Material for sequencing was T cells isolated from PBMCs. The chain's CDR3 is CASSPGNYEQYF. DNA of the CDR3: TGTGCCAGCAGCCCCGGGAACTACGAGCAGTACTTC.